This TCR beta chain appears in the sequencing data of a study of cytomegalovirus exposure and HLA in healthy donors. Worth noting for this clone: Its antigen is as yet unknown.

Primers included in the PCR were 60 Vbeta and 13 Jbeta primers. The table came from immunoSEQ multiplex PCR; TCRdb's copy has only in-frame clones and leaves some out. The sample has more than 85,000 clones; under 85% are singletons. Study outcomes and limitations: Other equally common chains were less clonally expanded than HLA-associated TCR beta chains, a later analysis showed.

What was sequenced was PBMCs. The origin of this receptor is a middle-aged man in good health and CMV-seronegative.

CDR3 region: CASSPSRGLNEQFF. In nucleotides, the CDR3 is TGTGCCAGCAGCCCCAGTAGGGGACTTAATGAGCAGTTCTTC. The chain recombines TRBV6-6 with TRBJ2-1; D is possibly TRBD2 (6 bases). The V and J ends lost 6 bases and 7 bases respectively, with 16 bases between them. The germline V gene encodes CDR1 MNHNY and CDR2 SVGAGI (reference sequence). CDR3 length equals 14 residues.